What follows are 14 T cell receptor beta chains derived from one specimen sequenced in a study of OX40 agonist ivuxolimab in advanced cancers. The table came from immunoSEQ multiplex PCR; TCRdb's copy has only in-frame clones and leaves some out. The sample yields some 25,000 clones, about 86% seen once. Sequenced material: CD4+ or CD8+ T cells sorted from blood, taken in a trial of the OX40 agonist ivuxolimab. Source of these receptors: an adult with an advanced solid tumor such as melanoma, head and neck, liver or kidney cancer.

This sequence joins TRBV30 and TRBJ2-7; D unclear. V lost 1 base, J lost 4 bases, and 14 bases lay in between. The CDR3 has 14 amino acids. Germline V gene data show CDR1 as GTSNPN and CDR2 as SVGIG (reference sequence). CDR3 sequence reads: CAWSAVAAVYEQYF. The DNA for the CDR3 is TGTGCCTGGAGTGCAGTGGCAGCTGTTTACGAGCAGTACTTC. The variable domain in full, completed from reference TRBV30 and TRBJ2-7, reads SQTIHQWPATLVQPVGSPLSLECTVEGTSNPNLYWYRQAAGRGLQLLFYSVGIGQISSEVPQNLSASRPQDRQFILSSKKLLLSDSGFYLCAWSAVAAVYEQYFGPGTRLTVT.

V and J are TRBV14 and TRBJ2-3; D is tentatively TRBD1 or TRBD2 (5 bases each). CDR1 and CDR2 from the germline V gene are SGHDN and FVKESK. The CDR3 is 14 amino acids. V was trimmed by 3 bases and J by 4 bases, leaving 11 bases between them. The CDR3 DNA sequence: TGTGCCAGCAGCCAGGGGACCCCGCCAGATACGCAGTATTTT. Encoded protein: CASSQGTPPDTQYF.

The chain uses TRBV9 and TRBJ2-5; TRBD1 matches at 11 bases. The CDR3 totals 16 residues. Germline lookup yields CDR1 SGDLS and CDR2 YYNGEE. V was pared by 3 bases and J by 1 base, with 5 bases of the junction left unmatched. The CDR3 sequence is CASSGAGTGGQETQYF. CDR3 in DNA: TGTGCCAGCAGCGGAGCCGGGACAGGGGGCCAAGAGACCCAGTACTTC.

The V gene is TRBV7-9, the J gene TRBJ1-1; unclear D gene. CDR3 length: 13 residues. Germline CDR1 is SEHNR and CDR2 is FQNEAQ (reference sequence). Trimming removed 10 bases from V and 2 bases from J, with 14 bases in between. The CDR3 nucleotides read TGTGCCACCGCCCCTTTCGTCAACACTGAAGCTTTCTTT. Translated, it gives CATAPFVNTEAFF.

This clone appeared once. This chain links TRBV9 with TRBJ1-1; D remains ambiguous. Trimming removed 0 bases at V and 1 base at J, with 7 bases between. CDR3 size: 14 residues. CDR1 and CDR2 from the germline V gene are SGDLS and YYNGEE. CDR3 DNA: TGTGCCAGCAGCGTAGGAACAACGAACACTGAAGCTTTCTTT. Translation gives CASSVGTTNTEAFF. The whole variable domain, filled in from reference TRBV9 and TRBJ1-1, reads DSGVTQTPKHLITATGQRVTLRCSPRSGDLSVYWYQQSLDQGLQFLIQYYNGEERAKGNILERFSAQQFPDLHSELNLSSLELGDSALYFCASSVGTTNTEAFFGQGTRLTVV.

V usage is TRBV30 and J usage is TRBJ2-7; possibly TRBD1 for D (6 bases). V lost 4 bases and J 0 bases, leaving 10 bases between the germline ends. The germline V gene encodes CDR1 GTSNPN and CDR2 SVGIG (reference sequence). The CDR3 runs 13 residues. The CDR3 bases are TGTGCCTGGATGGACAGAAGCTCCTACGAGCAGTACTTC. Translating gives CAWMDRSSYEQYF.

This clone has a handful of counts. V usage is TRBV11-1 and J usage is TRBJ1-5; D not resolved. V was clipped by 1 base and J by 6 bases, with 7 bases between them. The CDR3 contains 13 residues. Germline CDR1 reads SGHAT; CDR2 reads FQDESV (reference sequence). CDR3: CASSLGNGQPQHF. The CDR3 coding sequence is TGTGCCAGCAGCTTAGGGAATGGTCAGCCCCAGCATTTT.

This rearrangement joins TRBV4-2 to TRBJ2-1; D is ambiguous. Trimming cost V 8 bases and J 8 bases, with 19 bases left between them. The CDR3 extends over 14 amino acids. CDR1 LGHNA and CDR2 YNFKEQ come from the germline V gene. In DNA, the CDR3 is TGTGCCAGCGCCCGTCCCGAGGCACCCGATGAGCAGTTCTTC. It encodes CASARPEAPDEQFF.

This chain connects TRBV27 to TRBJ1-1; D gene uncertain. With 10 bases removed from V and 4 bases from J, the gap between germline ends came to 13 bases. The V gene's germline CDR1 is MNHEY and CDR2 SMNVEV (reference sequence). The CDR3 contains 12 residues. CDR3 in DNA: TGTGCCAAAGGACGGACGGTCACTGAAGCTTTCTTT. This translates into CAKGRTVTEAFF.

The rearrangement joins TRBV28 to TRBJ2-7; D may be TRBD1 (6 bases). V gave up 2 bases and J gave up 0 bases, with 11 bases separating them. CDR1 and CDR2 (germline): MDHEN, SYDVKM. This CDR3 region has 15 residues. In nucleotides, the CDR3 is TGTGCCAGCAGTTTAAGACAGGTGAGCTCCTACGAGCAGTACTTC. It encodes CASSLRQVSSYEQYF.

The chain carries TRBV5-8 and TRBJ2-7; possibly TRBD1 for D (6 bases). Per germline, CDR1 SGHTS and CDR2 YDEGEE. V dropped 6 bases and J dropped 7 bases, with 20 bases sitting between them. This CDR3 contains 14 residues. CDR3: CASNIQQGLGEQYF. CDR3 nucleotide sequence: TGTGCCAGCAACATCCAACAGGGTCTGGGGGAGCAGTACTTC.

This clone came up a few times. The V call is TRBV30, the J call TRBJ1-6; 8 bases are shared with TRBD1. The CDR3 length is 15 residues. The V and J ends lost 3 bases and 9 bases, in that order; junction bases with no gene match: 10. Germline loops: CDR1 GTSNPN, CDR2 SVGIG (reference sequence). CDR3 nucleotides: TGTGCCTGGAGGCCAAAGACAGGGGAGATTTCACCCCTCCACTTT. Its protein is CAWRPKTGEISPLHF.

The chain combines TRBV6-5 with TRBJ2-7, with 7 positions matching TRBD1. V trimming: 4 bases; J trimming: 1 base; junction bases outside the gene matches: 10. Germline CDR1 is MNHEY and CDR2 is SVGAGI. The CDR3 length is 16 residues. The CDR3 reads CASSLARADRSYEQYF. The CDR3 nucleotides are TGTGCCAGCAGTTTAGCGAGGGCGGACAGGTCCTACGAGCAGTACTTC.

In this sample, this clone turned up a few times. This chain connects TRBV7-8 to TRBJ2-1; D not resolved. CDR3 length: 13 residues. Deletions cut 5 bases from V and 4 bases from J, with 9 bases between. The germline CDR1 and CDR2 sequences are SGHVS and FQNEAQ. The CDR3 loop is CASSHQGYNEQFF. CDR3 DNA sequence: TGTGCCAGCAGCCATCAAGGGTACAATGAGCAGTTCTTC.